The sequence of this TCR beta chain was determined in a study of beta chain features in type 1 diabetes. Whole-study results and caveats: Sequencing used cDNA, and cells with high TCR expression could therefore be over-represented. Any role of HLA type in TCRB rearrangement remained unresolved here.

Every donor had blood drawn once into heparin, around 120 mL on average. Populations obtained by sorting all exceeded 95% purity. Expressed TCRB transcripts were sequenced because the isolated RNA had all been reverse transcribed beforehand. Using immunoSEQ multiplex PCR, the repertoire was profiled, and TCRdb retains in-frame clones only, with some absent. The table includes about 410,000 clones, approximately 15% detected once. Comments on this clone: Its specificity is not known.

V was clipped by 10 bases and J by 7 bases, with 25 bases between them. The germline CDR1 and CDR2 sequences are SGHTA and FQGNSA. The CDR3 has 15 amino acids. Sequences were obtained from naive CD4+ T cells from blood. The V gene is TRBV7-2, the J gene TRBJ1-2; no firm D call. The source is a man aged 30-40 years in good health. In DNA form, the CDR3 reads TGTGCCATCCGACTCCTGGACCTACCCACCGGTGGCTACACCTTC. Translated: CAIRLLDLPTGGYTF.